One T cell receptor (beta chain) is described in this entry. Its antigen is not identified. Read sequence stops 3 residues before the CDR3 end, and the germline J gene provides the missing end. Some clones are missing from TCRdb's copy, which holds only in-frame ones; the method was immunoSEQ multiplex PCR. This table holds 36,000 or so clones. The entry originates in a study of T cells in women clearing cervical HPV infection. Trimming at V came to 0 bases and at J to 9 bases, leaving 5 bases not matched to a gene. The CDR3 contains 16 residues. Germline V gene data show CDR1 as SGHNT and CDR2 as YYREEE (reference sequence). Regarding the study as a whole: TRBV6-7 relative abundance averaged 0.11% in cases and 0.15% to 0.2% in controls.

Sample: blood buffy coat. The chain has TRBV5-4 and TRBJ1-6, with 11 bases lining up with TRBD1. The TCR originated in a woman between 18 and 69 years old with a cervical HPV16 infection that either progressed to CIN3+ or cleared (not recorded which). The CDR3: CASSLALGQGASPLHF. The covered CDR3 bases are TGTGCCAGCAGCTTGGCCCTAGGACAGGGGGCTTCACCC.